Listed below are T cell receptor beta chains from one sample, sequenced in a study of T-cell memory formation after mild COVID-19. TCRdb itself ran the 5' RACE reads through MiXCR, one entry per CDR3 protein. The repertoire has 350,000 to 500,000 distinct CDR3 sequences, around 22% of them found once; the top ten carry around 14%. Sequenced sample: PBMCs or a T cell subset sorted from them (not recorded which). These receptors originate from an adult woman who had mild COVID-19 (a few samples of this study predate the infection). Cell type and time point are not known. Each CDR3 is given with its conserved first and last residue. The order of the fields is D gene, J gene, V gene, clone size, CDR3 protein, CDR3 DNA. The D gene is left open where the match is weak. A row's size may be missing; if present it is once, few, many or a size class.

>-|TRBJ2-7|TRBV7-2|-
CASSLLGGGTNYEQYF
TGTGCCAGCAGCTTGCTGGGTGGGGGGACAAACTACGAGCAGTACTTC
>-|TRBJ2-7|TRBV5-1|few
CASSPQSWEGQDPLDEQYF
TGCGCCAGCAGTCCTCAGAGCTGGGAGGGACAAGATCCCCTCGACGAGCAGTACTTC
>-|TRBJ2-2|TRBV7-3|-
CASSSRDKETGELFF
TGTGCCAGCAGCTCCCGGGACAAAGAAACCGGGGAGCTGTTTTTT
>-|TRBJ2-2|TRBV7-9|-
CASSNSAGELFF
TGTGCCAGCAGCAACAGTGCCGGGGAGCTGTTTTTT
>-|TRBJ2-3|TRBV29-1|few
CSVKQDTDTQYF
TGCAGCGTTAAACAGGACACAGATACGCAGTATTTT
>TRBD2|TRBJ2-1|TRBV5-1|few
CASSFRTSGPSEQFF
TGCGCCAGCAGCTTCCGCACTAGCGGGCCCAGTGAGCAGTTCTTC
>TRBD2|TRBJ2-1|TRBV20-1|-
CSARSSGRSYNEQFF
TGCAGTGCTAGATCTAGCGGCCGCTCCTACAATGAGCAGTTCTTC
>TRBD1|TRBJ1-5|TRBV6-2/TRBV6-3|-
CASSQGTGGHF
TGTGCCAGCAGTCAGGGGACAGGGGGACATTTT
>TRBD1|TRBJ2-7|TRBV5-1|-
CASSLNRGSSYEQYF
TGCGCCAGCAGCTTGAACAGGGGAAGCTCCTACGAGCAGTACTTC
>-|TRBJ2-7|TRBV4-1|-
CASSRGDGSLTYEQYF
TGCGCCAGCAGCCGGGGCGACGGCTCCCTAACCTACGAGCAGTACTTC
>-|TRBJ2-3|TRBV29-1|few
CSVEDLQRLGPDTQYF
TGCAGCGTTGAAGATCTTCAACGGCTGGGACCAGATACGCAGTATTTT
>TRBD2|TRBJ2-6|TRBV5-6|once
CASSPSGGLSSGANVLTF
TGTGCCAGCAGCCCGTCCGGGGGGTTGAGCTCTGGGGCCAACGTCCTGACTTTC
>TRBD1|TRBJ2-7|TRBV24-1|few
CATSDLYRGNEQYF
TGTGCCACCAGTGATTTGTACAGGGGGAACGAGCAGTACTTC
>-|TRBJ2-7|TRBV5-4|-
CASSRDTRRDEQYF
TGTGCCAGCAGCCGGGACACCCGAAGAGACGAGCAGTACTTC
>-|TRBJ1-1|TRBV25-1|-
CASSESGTAYTEAFF
TGTGCCAGCAGTGAATCTGGGACGGCCTACACTGAAGCTTTCTTT
>-|TRBJ2-7|TRBV4-1|-
CASSPTRGDLEQYF
TGCGCCAGCAGCCCCACCCGAGGGGACCTCGAGCAGTACTTC
>TRBD2|TRBJ2-1|TRBV6-5|-
CASSRRPGTSISNEQFF
TGTGCCAGCAGCAGGAGGCCCGGGACTAGTATTTCGAATGAGCAGTTCTTC